The rows below give T cell receptor beta chains drawn from one sample of a study of patients and donors after allogeneic stem cell transplantation. Each CDR3 protein gets one entry after TCRdb re-called the RT-PCR reads with MiXCR. This sample yields tens of thousands of distinct CDR3 sequences, of which 5% are seen a single time; 2.6% belongs to the top ten. Sequencing was done on a sample of blood, either unsorted or a sorted T cell fraction (not recorded which). These receptors all stem from a human donor who was either an allogeneic HSCT recipient or a stem cell or donor lymphocyte infusion donor (not recorded which). It is not recorded whose cells these are; they may come from a transplant donor. Both conserved end residues are part of each CDR3. The D gene is left open where the match is weak. Only some rows state a clone size, as once, few, many or a class for expanded clones.

size: many; V: TRBV4-2; J: TRBJ2-1; D: NA; CDR3: CASSQDAALSSYNEQFF; DNA: TGTGCCAGCAGCCAAGATGCAGCTTTAAGCTCCTACAATGAGCAGTTCTTC
size: many; V: TRBV20-1; J: TRBJ2-5; D: TRBD1; CDR3: CSAADRVETQYF; DNA: TGCAGTGCCGCGGACAGGGTGGAGACCCAGTACTTC
size: few; V: TRBV11-2; J: TRBJ1-2; D: NA; CDR3: CASSLGQTPNYGYTF; DNA: TGTGCCAGCAGCTTAGGTCAGACTCCTAACTATGGCTACACCTTC
size: few; V: TRBV20-1; J: TRBJ2-3; D: NA; CDR3: CSAREALGVGTQYF; DNA: TGCAGTGCTAGAGAGGCCCTCGGGGTGGGTACGCAGTATTTT
size: many; V: TRBV5-1; J: TRBJ1-2; D: NA; CDR3: CASSPDRPVYGYTF; DNA: TGCGCCAGCAGCCCGGACCGACCAGTCTATGGCTACACCTTC
size: many; V: TRBV25-1; J: TRBJ1-2; D: TRBD1; CDR3: CASSQGSTGEMYGYTF; DNA: TGTGCCAGCAGTCAAGGGTCGACAGGGGAGATGTATGGCTACACCTTC
size: NA; V: TRBV7-3; J: TRBJ2-1; D: NA; CDR3: CASSSHPVGEQFF; DNA: TGTGCCAGCAGCTCCCACCCGGTAGGGGAGCAGTTCTTC
size: NA; V: TRBV10-3; J: TRBJ2-3; D: NA; CDR3: CAISAGGDTDTQYF; DNA: TGTGCCATCAGTGCGGGCGGAGACACAGATACGCAGTATTTT
size: many; V: TRBV11-2; J: TRBJ1-1; D: NA; CDR3: CASSARSGVLNTEAFF; DNA: TGTGCCAGCAGCGCCAGATCAGGGGTTTTGAACACTGAAGCTTTCTTT
size: many; V: TRBV2; J: TRBJ2-5; D: TRBD2; CDR3: CASSDGRGGQETQYF; DNA: TGTGCCAGCAGTGATGGGCGGGGGGGCCAAGAGACCCAGTACTTC
size: few; V: TRBV11-2; J: TRBJ2-7; D: NA; CDR3: CASSLDPSADYEQYF; DNA: TGTGCCAGCAGCTTAGATCCTAGCGCAGACTACGAGCAGTACTTC